This T cell receptor beta chain originates from a study of blood T cells in healthy people across ages. This clonotype was seen a handful of times. Antigen unknown. Healthy individuals of Caucasian origin from Russia, aged 6 to 90, served as donors. With a J-beta primer mix and a sample-barcoded 5' primer, a second PCR ran 7 to 11 cycles. Using its own MiXCR run on the 5' RACE reads, TCRdb lists one record per CDR3 protein. This table holds some 1.5 million distinct CDR3 sequences, 25% to 30% found once. Overall study findings and caveats: CMV status of donors was not determined, possibly confounding expanded clonotype changes.

Sequenced material: blood. This TCR came from a woman aged 25-40 years in good health.

This CDR3 reads CSARPRVLAGINTGELFF. CDR3 coding DNA: TGCAGTGCTAGACCGAGGGTACTAGCGGGGATAAACACCGGGGAGCTGTTTTTT. The chain recombines TRBV20-1 with TRBJ2-2, with TRBD2 matching 10 bases. The germline V gene has CDR1 DFQATT and CDR2 SNEGSKA (reference sequence). V lost 2 bases to trimming and J lost 2 bases; unmatched junction nucleotides: 11. The CDR3 runs 18 residues.